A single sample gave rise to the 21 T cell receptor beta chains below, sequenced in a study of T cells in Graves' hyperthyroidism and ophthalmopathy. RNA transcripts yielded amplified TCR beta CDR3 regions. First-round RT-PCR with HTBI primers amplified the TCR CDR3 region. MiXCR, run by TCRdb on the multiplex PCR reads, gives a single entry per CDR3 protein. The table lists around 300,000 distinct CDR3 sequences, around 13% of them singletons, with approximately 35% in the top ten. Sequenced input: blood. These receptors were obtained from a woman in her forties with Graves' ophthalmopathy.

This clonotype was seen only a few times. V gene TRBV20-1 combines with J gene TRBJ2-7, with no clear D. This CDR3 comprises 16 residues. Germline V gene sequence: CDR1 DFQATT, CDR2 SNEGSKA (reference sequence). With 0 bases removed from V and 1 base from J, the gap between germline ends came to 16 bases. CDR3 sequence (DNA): TGCAGTGCTAGAGATGGCTCGCGGTTCCCTTCCTACGAGCAGTACTTC. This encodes CSARDGSRFPSYEQYF.

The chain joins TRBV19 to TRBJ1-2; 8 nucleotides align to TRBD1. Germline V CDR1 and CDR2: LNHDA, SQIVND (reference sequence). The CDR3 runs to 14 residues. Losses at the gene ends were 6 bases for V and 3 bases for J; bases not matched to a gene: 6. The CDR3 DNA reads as TGTGCCAGTAGACCGGGACAGGATCACTATGGCTACACCTTC. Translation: CASRPGQDHYGYTF.

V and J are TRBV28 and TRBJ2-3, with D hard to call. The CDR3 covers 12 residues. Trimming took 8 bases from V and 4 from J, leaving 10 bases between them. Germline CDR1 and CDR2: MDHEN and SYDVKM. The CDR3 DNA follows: TGTGCCAGCGGACCGAGGCCAGATACGCAGTATTTT. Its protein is CASGPRPDTQYF. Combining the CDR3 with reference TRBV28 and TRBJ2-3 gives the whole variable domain DVKVTQSSRYLVKRTGEKVFLECVQDMDHENMFWYRQDPGLGLRLIYFSYDVKMKEKGDIPEGYSVSREKKERFSLILESASTNQTSMYLCASGPRPDTQYFGPGTRLTVL.

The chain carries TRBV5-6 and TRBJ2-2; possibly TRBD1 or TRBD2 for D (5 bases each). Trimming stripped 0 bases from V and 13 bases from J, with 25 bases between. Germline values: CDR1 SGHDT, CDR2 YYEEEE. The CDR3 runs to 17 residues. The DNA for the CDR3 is TGTGCCAGCAGCTTGGGGCCCAAGGGGAGTCCATCCCATCGGCTGTTTTTT. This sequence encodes CASSLGPKGSPSHRLFF.

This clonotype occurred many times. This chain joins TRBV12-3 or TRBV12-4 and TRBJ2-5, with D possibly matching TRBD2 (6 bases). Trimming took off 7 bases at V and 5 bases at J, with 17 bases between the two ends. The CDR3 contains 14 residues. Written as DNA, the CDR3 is TGTGCCAGCAACACAGGCGGGGTCGTGGAGACCCAGTACTTC. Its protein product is CASNTGGVVETQYF.

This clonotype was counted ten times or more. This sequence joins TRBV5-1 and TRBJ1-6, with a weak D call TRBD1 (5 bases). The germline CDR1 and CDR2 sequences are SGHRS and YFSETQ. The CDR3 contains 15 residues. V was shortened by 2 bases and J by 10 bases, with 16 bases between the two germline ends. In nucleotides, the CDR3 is TGCGCCAGCAGCTTCACCGGGACGGCCGTCTCACCCCTCCACTTT. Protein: CASSFTGTAVSPLHF. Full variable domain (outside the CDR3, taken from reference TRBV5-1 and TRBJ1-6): KAGVTQTPRYLIKTRGQQVTLSCSPISGHRSVSWYQQTPGQGLQFLFEYFSETQRNKGNFPGRFSGRQFSNSRSEMNVSTLELGDSALYLCASSFTGTAVSPLHFGNGTRLTVT.

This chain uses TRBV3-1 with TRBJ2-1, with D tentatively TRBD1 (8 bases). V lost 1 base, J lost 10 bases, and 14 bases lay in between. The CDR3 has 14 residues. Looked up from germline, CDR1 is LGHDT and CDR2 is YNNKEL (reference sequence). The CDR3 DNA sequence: TGTGCCAGCAGCCAAGTGGCGGGGGACAGGGAGCAGTTCTTC. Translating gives CASSQVAGDREQFF.

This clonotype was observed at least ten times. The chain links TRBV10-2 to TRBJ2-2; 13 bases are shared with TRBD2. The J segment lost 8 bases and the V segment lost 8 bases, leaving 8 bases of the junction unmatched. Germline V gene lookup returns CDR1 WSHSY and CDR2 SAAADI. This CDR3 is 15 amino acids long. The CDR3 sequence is CASQTSGGSGGELFF. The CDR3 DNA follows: TGCGCCAGCCAGACTAGCGGGGGGTCAGGTGGGGAGCTGTTTTTT.

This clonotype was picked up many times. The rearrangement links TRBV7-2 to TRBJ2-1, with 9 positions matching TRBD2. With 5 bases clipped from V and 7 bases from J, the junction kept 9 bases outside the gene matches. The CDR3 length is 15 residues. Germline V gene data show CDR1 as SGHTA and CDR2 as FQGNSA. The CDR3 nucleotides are TGTGCCAGCAGCCCTGGGCCTAGCGGGACTAATGAGCAGTTCTTC. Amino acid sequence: CASSPGPSGTNEQFF. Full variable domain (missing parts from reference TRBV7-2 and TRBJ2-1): GAGVSQSPSNKVTEKGKDVELRCDPISGHTALYWYRQSLGQGLEFLIYFQGNSAPDKSGLPSDRFSAERTGGSVSTLTIQRTQQEDSAVYLCASSPGPSGTNEQFFGPGTRLTVL.

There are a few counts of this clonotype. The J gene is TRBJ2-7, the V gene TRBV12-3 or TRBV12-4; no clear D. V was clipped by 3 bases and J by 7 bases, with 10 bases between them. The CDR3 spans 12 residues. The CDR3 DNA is TGTGCCAGCAGTTTCTCCGGGCTGGAGCAGTACTTC. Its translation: CASSFSGLEQYF.

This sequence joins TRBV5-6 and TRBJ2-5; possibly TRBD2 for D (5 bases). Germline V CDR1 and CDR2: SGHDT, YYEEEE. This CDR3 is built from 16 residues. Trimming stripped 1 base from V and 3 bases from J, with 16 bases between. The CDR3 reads CASSLFGLSGKETQYF. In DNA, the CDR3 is TGTGCCAGCAGCTTGTTCGGCCTATCGGGGAAAGAGACCCAGTACTTC.

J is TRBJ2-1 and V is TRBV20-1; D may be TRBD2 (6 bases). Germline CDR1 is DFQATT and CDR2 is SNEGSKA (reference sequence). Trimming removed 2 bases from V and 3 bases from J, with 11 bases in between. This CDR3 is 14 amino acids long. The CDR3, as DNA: TGCAGTGCTAGATATAGCGGCCTCTACAATGAGCAGTTCTTC. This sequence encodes CSARYSGLYNEQFF.

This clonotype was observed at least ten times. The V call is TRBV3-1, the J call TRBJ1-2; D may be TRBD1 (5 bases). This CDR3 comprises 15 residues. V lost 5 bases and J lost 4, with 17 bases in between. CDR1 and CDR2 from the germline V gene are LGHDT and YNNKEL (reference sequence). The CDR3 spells CASSNLGGKGYGYTF. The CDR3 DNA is TGTGCCAGCAGCAACCTCGGGGGTAAAGGCTATGGCTACACCTTC.

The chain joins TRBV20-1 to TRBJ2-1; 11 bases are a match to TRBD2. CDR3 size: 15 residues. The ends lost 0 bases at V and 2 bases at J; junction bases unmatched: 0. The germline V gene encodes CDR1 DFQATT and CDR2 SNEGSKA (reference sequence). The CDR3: CSARDSGRAYNEQFF. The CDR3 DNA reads TGCAGTGCTAGAGATAGCGGGAGGGCCTACAATGAGCAGTTCTTC.

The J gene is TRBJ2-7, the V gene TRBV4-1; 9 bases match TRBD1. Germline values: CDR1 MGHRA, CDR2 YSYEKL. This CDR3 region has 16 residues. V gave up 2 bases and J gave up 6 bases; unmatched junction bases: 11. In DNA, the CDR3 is TGCGCCAGCAGCCAACCGCCGCGAAAGGACAGGGGCGAGCAGTACTTC. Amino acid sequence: CASSQPPRKDRGEQYF.

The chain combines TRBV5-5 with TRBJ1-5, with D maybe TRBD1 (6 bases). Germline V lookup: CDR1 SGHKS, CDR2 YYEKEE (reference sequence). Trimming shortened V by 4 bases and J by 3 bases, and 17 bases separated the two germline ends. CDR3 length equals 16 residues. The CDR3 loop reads CASSKEQGGYNQPQHF. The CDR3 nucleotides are TGTGCCAGCAGCAAAGAACAGGGTGGTTACAATCAGCCCCAGCATTTT. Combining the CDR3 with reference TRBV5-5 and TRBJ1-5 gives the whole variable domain DAGVTQSPTHLIKTRGQQVTLRCSPISGHKSVSWYQQVLGQGPQFIFQYYEKEERGRGNFPDRFSARQFPNYSSELNVNALLLGDSALYLCASSKEQGGYNQPQHFGDGTRLSIL.

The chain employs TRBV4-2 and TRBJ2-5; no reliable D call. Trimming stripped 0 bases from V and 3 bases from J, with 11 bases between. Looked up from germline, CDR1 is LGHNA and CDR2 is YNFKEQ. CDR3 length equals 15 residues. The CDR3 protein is CASSQDFTSEETQYF. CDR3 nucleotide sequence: TGTGCCAGCAGCCAAGATTTCACTTCCGAAGAGACCCAGTACTTC.

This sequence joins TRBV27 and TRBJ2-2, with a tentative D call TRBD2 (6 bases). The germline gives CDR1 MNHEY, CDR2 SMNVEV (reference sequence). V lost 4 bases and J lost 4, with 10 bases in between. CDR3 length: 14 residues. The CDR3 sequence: CASSWDLGTGELFF. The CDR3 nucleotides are TGTGCCAGCAGTTGGGACTTGGGCACCGGGGAGCTGTTTTTT.

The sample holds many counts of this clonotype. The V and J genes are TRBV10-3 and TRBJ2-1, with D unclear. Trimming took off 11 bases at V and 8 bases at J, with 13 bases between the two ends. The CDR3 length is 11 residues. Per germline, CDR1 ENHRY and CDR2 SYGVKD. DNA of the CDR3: TGTGCCCCCTGGCACCCCTATGAGCAGTTCTTC. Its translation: CAPWHPYEQFF.

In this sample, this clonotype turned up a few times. The CDR3 region is CASSLGGYNEKLFF. CDR3 DNA: TGTGCCAGCAGTCTTGGGGGGTATAATGAAAAACTGTTTTTT. The chain recombines TRBV28 with TRBJ1-4; perhaps TRBD1 as D (5 bases). CDR1 and CDR2 (germline): MDHEN, SYDVKM. This CDR3 spans 14 amino acids. Trimming pared 5 bases from V and 4 bases from J, leaving 11 bases between.

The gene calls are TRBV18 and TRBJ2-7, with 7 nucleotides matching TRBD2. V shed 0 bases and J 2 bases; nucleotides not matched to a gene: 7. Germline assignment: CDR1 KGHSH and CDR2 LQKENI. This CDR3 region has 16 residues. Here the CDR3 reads CASSPPAGGGAYEQYF. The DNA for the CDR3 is TGTGCCAGCTCACCACCCGCTGGTGGGGGGGCCTACGAGCAGTACTTC.